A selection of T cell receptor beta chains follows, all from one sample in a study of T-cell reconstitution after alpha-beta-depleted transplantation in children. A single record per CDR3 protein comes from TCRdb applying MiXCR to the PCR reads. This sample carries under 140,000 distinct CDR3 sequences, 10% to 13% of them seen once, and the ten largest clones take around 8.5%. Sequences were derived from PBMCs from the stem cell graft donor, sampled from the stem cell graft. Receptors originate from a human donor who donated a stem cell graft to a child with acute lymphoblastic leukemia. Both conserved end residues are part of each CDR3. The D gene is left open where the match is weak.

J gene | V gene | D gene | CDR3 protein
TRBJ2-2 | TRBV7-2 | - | CASSPGTGELFF
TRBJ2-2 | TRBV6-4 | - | CASSGVQGRAGELFF
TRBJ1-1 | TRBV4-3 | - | CASSRQPQGRTEAFF
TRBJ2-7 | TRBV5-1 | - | CASSLTGSEQYF
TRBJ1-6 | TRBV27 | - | CASSPYGNSPLHF
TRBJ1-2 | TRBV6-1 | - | CASSERTAAGYTF
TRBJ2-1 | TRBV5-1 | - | CASSLGGYNEQFF
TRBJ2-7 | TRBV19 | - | CASSIRHSGGSYEQYF
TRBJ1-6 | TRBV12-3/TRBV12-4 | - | CASSFGLSGVSSYNSPLHF
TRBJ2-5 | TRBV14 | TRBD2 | CASSQDPPFVGLAGGLKETQYF
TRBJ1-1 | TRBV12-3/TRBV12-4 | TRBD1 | CASSWAGGWTEAFF
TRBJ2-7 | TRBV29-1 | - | CSAFRDYEQYF
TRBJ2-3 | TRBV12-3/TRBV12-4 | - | CASSLVSSTDTQYF
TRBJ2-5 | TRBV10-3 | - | CAISAPGAGPGETQYF
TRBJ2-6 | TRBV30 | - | CALGSSGANVLTF
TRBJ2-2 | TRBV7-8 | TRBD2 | CASTSTSGISYNTGELFF
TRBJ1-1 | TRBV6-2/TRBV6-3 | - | CASRVRQGNTEAFF
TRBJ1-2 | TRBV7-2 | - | CASSFLYGYTF
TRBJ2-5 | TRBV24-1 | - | CATSDLTGKTQYF
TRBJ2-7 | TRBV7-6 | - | CASSLLIGSTYEQYF
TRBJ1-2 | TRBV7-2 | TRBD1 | CASSYRDRFYGYTF
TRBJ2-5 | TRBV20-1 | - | CSADRETQYF
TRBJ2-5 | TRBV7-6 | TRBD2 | CASSIGTSGGASETQYF
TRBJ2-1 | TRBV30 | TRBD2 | CASRRGGFNNEQFF
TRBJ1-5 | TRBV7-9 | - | CASTNFNLQVYNQPQHF
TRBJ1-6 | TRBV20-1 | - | CSARDRSGLSLHF
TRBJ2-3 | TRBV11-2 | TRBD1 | CASSLEQGVDTQYF
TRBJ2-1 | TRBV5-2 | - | CAMGPWVLCSPWVF
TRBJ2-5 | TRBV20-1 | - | CSALHRGGTETQYF
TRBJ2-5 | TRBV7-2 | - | CASSFGRGQETQYF
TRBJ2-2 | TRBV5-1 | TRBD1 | CASSFRDRVGAGELFF
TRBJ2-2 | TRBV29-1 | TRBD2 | CSVARDQGVAGFGELFF
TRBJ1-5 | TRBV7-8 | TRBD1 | CASRGGTGNQPQHF
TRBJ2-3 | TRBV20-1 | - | CSARGEIDTDTQYF
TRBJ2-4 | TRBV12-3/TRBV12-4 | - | CASSFETGGPRHIQYF
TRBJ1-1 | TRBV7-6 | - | CASGAWGDTEAFF
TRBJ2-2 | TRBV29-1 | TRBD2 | CSVDLAGGPGELFF
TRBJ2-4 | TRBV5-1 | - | CASSLDSLAKNIQYF
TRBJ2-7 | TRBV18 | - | CASSPEYHEQYF
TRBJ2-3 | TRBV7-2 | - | CASSLAGVPSPTQYF
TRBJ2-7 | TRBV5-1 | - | CASRWTATQDYEQYF
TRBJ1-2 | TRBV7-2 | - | CASSLDRAEDGYTF
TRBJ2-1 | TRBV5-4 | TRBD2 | CASSRGRLGYNEQFF
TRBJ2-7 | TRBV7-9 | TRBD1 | CASSLEGAPYEQYF
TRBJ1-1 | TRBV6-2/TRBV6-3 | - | CASSRLGPRGANTEAFF
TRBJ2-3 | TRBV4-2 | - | CASSQAAGGVTQYF
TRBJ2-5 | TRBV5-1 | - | CASSLVLETQYF
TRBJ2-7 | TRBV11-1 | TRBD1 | CASSPRTGGAWGDYEQYF
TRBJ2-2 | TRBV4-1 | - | CASSQDPGLYTGELFF
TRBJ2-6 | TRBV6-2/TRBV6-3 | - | CASSYDSSGANVLTF
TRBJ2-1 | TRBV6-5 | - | CASSYSGGGEQFF
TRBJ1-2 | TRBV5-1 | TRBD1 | CASSLDRGPGGYTF